These T cell receptor beta chains were read from a single sample in a study of blood T cell repertoires in COVID-19. Clones were read by immunoSEQ multiplex PCR, and TCRdb kept only the in-frame ones, dropping some. The sample has 390,000 or so clones, more than 80% seen once; the top ten hold roughly 1%. Specimen: PBMCs or T cells enriched from blood (not recorded which). These receptors were obtained from a young man who had recovered from COVID-19. Each CDR3 is given with its conserved first and last residue. Each record gives: clone size, V gene, J gene, D gene, CDR3 protein, CDR3 DNA. D genes are given only for firm matches. Clone size is given for some rows only: seen once, a few or many times, or a class if the clone is expanded.

-	TRBV7-2	TRBJ2-2	-	CASSSSGVTNTGELFF	TGTGCCAGCAGCTCCTCAGGGGTTACGAACACCGGGGAGCTGTTTTTT
-	TRBV28	TRBJ2-7	TRBD2	CASSNSGSALYEQYF	TGTGCCAGCAGTAACAGCGGGAGCGCACTCTACGAGCAGTACTTC
-	TRBV27	TRBJ1-4	TRBD1	CASSFKVQGASNEKLFF	TGTGCCAGCAGTTTCAAGGTACAGGGGGCCAGTAATGAAAAACTGTTTTTT
once	TRBV7-9	TRBJ1-1	-	CASSLGGAGEAFF	TGTGCCAGCAGCTTAGGTGGGGCAGGTGAAGCTTTCTTT
-	TRBV28	TRBJ1-2	-	CASSSRSYTF	TGTGCCAGCAGTTCTAGGAGCTACACCTTC
-	TRBV9	TRBJ2-7	TRBD2	CASSPSHLSGGAYEQYF	TGTGCCAGCAGCCCCTCCCATCTTAGCGGGGGGGCCTACGAGCAGTACTTC
-	TRBV2	TRBJ1-6	TRBD1	CASSGDRLSYNSPLHF	TGTGCCAGCAGTGGGGACAGACTCTCCTATAATTCACCCCTCCACTTT
-	TRBV14	TRBJ1-4	-	CASSLMAGSEKLFF	TGTGCCAGCAGCCTCATGGCCGGGAGTGAAAAACTGTTTTTT
-	TRBV25-1	TRBJ1-2	-	CASSELLGSGYTF	TGTGCCAGCAGTGAATTGTTGGGGAGTGGCTACACCTTC
-	TRBV2	TRBJ1-1	-	CASSEIGPGNTEAFF	TGTGCCAGCAGTGAAATCGGCCCAGGAAACACTGAAGCTTTCTTT
once	TRBV12-5	TRBJ2-2	TRBD1	CASGLETGAAGELFF	TGTGCTAGTGGTTTGGAGACAGGGGCCGCCGGGGAGCTGTTTTTT
-	TRBV29-1	TRBJ1-1	-	CSVNRDTEAFF	TGCAGCGTTAACAGGGACACTGAAGCTTTCTTT
-	TRBV3-1/TRBV3-2	TRBJ1-1	-	CASSQVGEGAFF	TGTGCCAGCAGCCAAGTAGGGGAGGGGGCTTTCTTT
-	TRBV3-1/TRBV3-2	TRBJ1-3	-	CASSQVPHPRRGGYSGNTIYF	TGTGCCAGCAGCCAAGTTCCACACCCTCGAAGGGGAGGGTACTCTGGAAACACCATATATTTT
-	TRBV7-9	TRBJ2-7	-	CASSLGGVSRLTYEQYF	TGTGCCAGCAGCTTAGGAGGAGTCTCCAGACTTACCTACGAGCAGTACTTC
-	TRBV19	TRBJ1-1	-	CASSIQGALTTTEAFF	TGTGCCAGTAGTATTCAAGGGGCGCTCACGACCACTGAAGCTTTCTTT
-	TRBV5-6	TRBJ2-7	TRBD2	CASSLAAGGHYEQYF	TGTGCCAGCAGCTTGGCAGCGGGAGGCCACTACGAGCAGTACTTC
-	TRBV14	TRBJ1-4	-	CASSQLGQRHEKLFF	TGTGCCAGCAGCCAATTAGGACAGCGCCATGAAAAACTGTTTTTT
-	TRBV19	TRBJ1-1	TRBD1	CASTLGQGPHTEAFF	TGTGCCAGTACCCTCGGACAGGGGCCACACACTGAAGCTTTCTTT
-	TRBV19	TRBJ1-1	-	CASTQRQGRAEAFF	TGTGCCAGTACCCAGAGGCAGGGGCGGGCTGAAGCTTTCTTT
-	TRBV5-6	TRBJ2-2	TRBD1	CASSRPRDSHTGELFF	TGTGCCAGCAGCCGCCCCCGGGACAGCCACACCGGGGAGCTGTTTTTT
few	TRBV2	TRBJ1-4	TRBD1	CASTEGGQRGEKLFF	TGTGCCAGCACCGAAGGGGGACAGAGGGGAGAAAAACTGTTTTTT
-	TRBV5-8	TRBJ1-3	TRBD1	CASSWGTGRGNTIYF	TGTGCCAGCAGCTGGGGGACAGGGCGGGGAAACACCATATATTTT
-	TRBV7-8	TRBJ2-1	TRBD2	CASSLGGAGGSYNEQFF	TGTGCCAGCAGCTTGGGGGGAGCGGGAGGCTCCTACAATGAGCAGTTCTTC
once	TRBV27	TRBJ1-2	-	CASSSPIEQGKGYTF	TGTGCCAGCAGTTCCCCTATTGAACAGGGTAAAGGCTACACCTTC
-	TRBV6-5	TRBJ2-7	TRBD1	CATLGDSYEQYF	TGTGCCACACTAGGGGACAGCTACGAGCAGTACTTC
once	TRBV5-6	TRBJ2-7	-	CASSRGGSYEQYF	TGTGCCAGCAGCCGAGGAGGCTCCTACGAGCAGTACTTC
-	TRBV6-1	TRBJ2-7	TRBD1	CASSDSGGEQYF	TGTGCCAGCAGTGATTCAGGGGGCGAGCAGTACTTC
-	TRBV24-1	TRBJ1-1	-	CATRNGGGADAFF	TGTGCCACCCGAAATGGGGGGGGCGCGGATGCTTTCTTT
-	TRBV24-1	TRBJ1-2	-	CATSNVGASSIFTFHYGYTF	TGTGCCACCAGTAATGTTGGGGCTAGTTCTATATTCACCTTCCACTATGGCTACACCTTC
-	TRBV27	TRBJ2-7	-	CASSFDRLSYEQYF	TGTGCCAGCAGTTTTGACAGACTCTCCTACGAGCAGTACTTC
-	TRBV12-3/TRBV12-4	TRBJ2-7	TRBD1	CASRPTGFEQYF	TGTGCCAGCAGACCGACAGGGTTCGAGCAGTACTTC
-	TRBV7-6	TRBJ2-1	TRBD2	CASSLVVAGGDEQFF	TGTGCCAGCAGCTTAGTTGTAGCGGGGGGGGATGAGCAGTTCTTC
-	TRBV7-9	TRBJ1-2	-	CASSLAGGYGYTF	TGTGCCAGCAGCTTAGCGGGGGGCTATGGCTACACCTTC
-	TRBV28	TRBJ1-5	TRBD1	CASSSQGANNQPQHF	TGTGCCAGCAGTTCACAGGGGGCCAACAATCAGCCCCAGCATTTT
-	TRBV19	TRBJ2-3	-	CASSPQGRTDTQYF	TGTGCCAGTAGCCCACAGGGCCGCACAGATACGCAGTATTTT